One T cell receptor beta chain is described in this entry. Its antigen remains unidentified. This sample was taken from a study of cytomegalovirus exposure and HLA in healthy donors. In the study overall: A prior analysis found 117 million unique TCR beta sequences from 150 million to 200 million T cells. General study findings and limits: 87-base-pair reads could not separate some V segments, including TRBV6-2 and TRBV6-3.

The PCR ran on 60 Vbeta and 13 Jbeta primers. Sequencing used immunoSEQ multiplex PCR; TCRdb keeps in-frame clones, though not all of them. Of some 130,000 clones listed, approximately 68% were seen once; the top ten hold approximately 1.5%. Deletions cut 6 bases from V and 2 bases from J, with 13 bases between. CDR1 and CDR2 from the germline V gene are SQVTM and ANQGSEA. The CDR3 totals 14 residues. This receptor was obtained from a man in his thirties or forties in good health and CMV-seropositive. Material: PBMCs. V usage is TRBV29-1 and J usage is TRBJ2-2, with D perhaps TRBD2 (6 bases). The CDR3 is CSVAPDYNTGELFF. DNA of the CDR3: TGCAGCGTCGCCCCGGACTATAACACCGGGGAGCTGTTTTTT.